A single sample is the source of the 24 T cell receptor beta chains below, sequenced in a study of Graves' ophthalmopathy and Graves' hyperthyroidism (dated by TCRdb to 2016 to 2019). The listed sequencing device is Illumina HiSeq 2000. For repertoire sequencing, TCR beta CDR3 regions were amplified from RNA transcripts. The first round was an RT-PCR using HTBI primers with the Qiagen OneStep RT-PCR kit, and this first round was followed by a second-round multiplex PCR, then size selection and purification. In TCRdb, the public reads were trimmed at Q25 with fastp and aligned with MiXCR, with productive beta chains retained. Records with the same CDR3 protein are collapsed into one entry carrying the most frequent genes and DNA. This sample lists some 370,000 distinct CDR3 sequences; about a sixth were detected once. 2.4% of the sample is in the top ten clones. Sequenced material: peripheral blood. The receptors originated from an adult woman with stable Graves' hyperthyroidism.

This clonotype has ten or more counts. This chain uses TRBV12-3 or TRBV12-4 with TRBJ2-7; the match to TRBD1 covers 7 bases. CDR3 length: 14 residues. V dropped 7 bases and J dropped 1; count of bases not matched to a gene: 7. In DNA form, the CDR3 reads TGTGCCAGCACTCCGGGACAGAGATCCTACGAGCAGTACTTC. Its protein product is CASTPGQRSYEQYF.

This clonotype showed up many times. The V call is TRBV28, the J call TRBJ2-7, with D possibly called TRBD1 or TRBD2 (5 bases each). The germline CDR1 and CDR2 sequences are MDHEN and SYDVKM. The ends were cut back, 5 bases at V and 0 bases at J, with 14 bases in the middle. This CDR3 has 15 amino acids. The CDR3 reads CASSRLRDGSYEQYF. In DNA, the CDR3 is TGTGCCAGCAGTCGACTAAGGGACGGCTCCTACGAGCAGTACTTC. Variable domain in full (rest from reference TRBV28 and TRBJ2-7): DVKVTQSSRYLVKRTGEKVFLECVQDMDHENMFWYRQDPGLGLRLIYFSYDVKMKEKGDIPEGYSVSREKKERFSLILESASTNQTSMYLCASSRLRDGSYEQYFGPGTRLTVT.

This clonotype was counted at least ten times. This CDR3 is CASRLLAGGWQYF. The CDR3 DNA sequence: TGTGCCAGCAGACTTTTGGCGGGAGGATGGCAGTACTTC. V gene TRBV28 combines with J gene TRBJ2-7, with 8 bases aligning to TRBD2. Germline CDR1 reads MDHEN; CDR2 reads SYDVKM. The V and J ends lost 6 bases and 9 bases, in that order; junction bases with no gene match: 10. The CDR3 is 13 residues long.

V usage is TRBV3-1 and J usage is TRBJ2-4; maybe TRBD2 (6 bases). Germline V gene sequence: CDR1 LGHDT, CDR2 YNNKEL (reference sequence). Between the trimmed V and J ends, which lost 2 bases and 0 bases, there was a span of 17 bases. The CDR3 sequence is 18 residues long. Here the CDR3 reads CASSQTNRRAGAKNIQYF. CDR3 nucleotides: TGTGCCAGCAGCCAAACAAACCGAAGAGCGGGAGCCAAAAACATTCAGTACTTC. Supplemented by reference TRBV3-1 and TRBJ2-4, the full variable domain reads DTAVSQTPKYLVTQMGNDKSIKCEQNLGHDTMYWYKQDSKKFLKIMFSYNNKELIINETVPNRFSPKSPDKAHLNLHINSLELGDSAVYFCASSQTNRRAGAKNIQYFGAGTRLSVL.

The chain is built from TRBV6-4 and TRBJ2-6; TRBD1 matches at 9 bases. The CDR3 spans 20 residues. The germline CDR1 and CDR2 sequences are MRHNA and SNTAGT. V trimming: 2 bases; J trimming: 1 base; junction bases outside the gene matches: 12. This CDR3 is CASSDPSGQGSLSGANVLTF. CDR3 in DNA: TGTGCCAGCAGTGACCCCTCGGGACAGGGCTCCCTATCTGGGGCCAACGTCCTGACTTTC.

This clonotype was recorded many times. V is TRBV2 and J is TRBJ2-2; D is possibly TRBD2 (6 bases). V lost 7 bases to trimming and J lost 0 bases, with 18 bases between them. The CDR3 has 17 residues. The germline V gene has CDR1 SNHLY and CDR2 FYNNEI. Here the CDR3 reads CASNPTTGTANTGELFF. CDR3 DNA sequence: TGTGCCAGCAACCCTACAACCGGGACTGCGAACACCGGGGAGCTGTTTTTT.

Many counts were recorded for this clonotype. The chain carries TRBV3-1 and TRBJ1-2; D remains unclear. V was cut by 4 bases and J by 7 bases, with 13 bases left in between. Germline lookup yields CDR1 LGHDT and CDR2 YNNKEL (reference sequence). The length of the CDR3 is 13 residues. The CDR3 is CASSPPVGIGYTF. CDR3 DNA: TGTGCCAGCAGCCCTCCGGTTGGGATTGGCTACACCTTC.

This clonotype was seen many times. This chain connects TRBV28 to TRBJ2-7; D is unclear. Trimming took off 2 bases at V and 1 base at J, with 12 bases between the two ends. Germline lookup yields CDR1 MDHEN and CDR2 SYDVKM. The CDR3 contains 15 residues. This CDR3 reads CASSLPAASSYEQYF. Here the CDR3 DNA reads TGTGCCAGCAGTTTACCAGCCGCGAGTTCCTACGAGCAGTACTTC.

V and J are TRBV28 and TRBJ2-5; 9 positions agree with TRBD2. The V gene's germline CDR1 is MDHEN and CDR2 SYDVKM. V lost 2 bases to trimming and J lost 1 base; unmatched junction nucleotides: 2. The CDR3 spans 15 residues. The CDR3 sequence: CASSLPAGGQETQYF. The CDR3 bases are TGTGCCAGCAGTTTACCAGCGGGAGGCCAAGAGACCCAGTACTTC.

This clonotype showed up many times. J is TRBJ2-7 and V is TRBV20-1, with TRBD2 identical over 10 bases. The ends lost 0 bases at V and 2 bases at J; junction bases unmatched: 4. This CDR3 contains 15 residues. Germline loops: CDR1 DFQATT, CDR2 SNEGSKA (reference sequence). CDR3 region: CSARDVAGGTYEQYF. In nucleotides, the CDR3 is TGCAGTGCTAGAGATGTAGCGGGGGGAACCTACGAGCAGTACTTC.

This clonotype was recorded many times. V usage is TRBV20-1 and J usage is TRBJ2-4; possibly TRBD2 for D (5 bases). Trimming shortened V by 5 bases and J by 6 bases, and 17 bases separated the two germline ends. Per germline, CDR1 DFQATT and CDR2 SNEGSKA (reference sequence). The CDR3 has 14 amino acids. The CDR3 here is CSAPSSTEGNIQYF. The CDR3 nucleotides are TGCAGTGCTCCCAGCAGCACTGAGGGAAACATTCAGTACTTC.

This clonotype was counted ten times or more. This rearrangement joins TRBV18 to TRBJ2-5; D unresolved. V dropped 5 bases and J dropped 4 bases, with 17 bases sitting between them. The length of the CDR3 is 15 residues. CDR1 KGHSH and CDR2 LQKENI come from the germline V gene. The CDR3: CASSTYPLSGETQYF. The CDR3 bases are TGTGCCAGCTCAACCTACCCCTTGAGTGGAGAGACCCAGTACTTC.

The J gene is TRBJ1-5, the V gene TRBV7-9; D ambiguous. The CDR3 contains 12 residues. Germline CDR1 is SEHNR and CDR2 is FQNEAQ (reference sequence). Trimming pared 5 bases from V and 4 bases from J, leaving 6 bases between. CDR3 protein: CASSPLNQPQHF. As DNA, the CDR3 is TGTGCCAGCAGCCCCCTTAATCAGCCCCAGCATTTT.

As regards this clonotype: A read error may produce the germline difference seen at one junction end. The chain joins TRBV27 to TRBJ1-6; no definite D call. Germline values: CDR1 MNHEY, CDR2 SMNVEV (reference sequence). This CDR3 has 14 residues. CDR3 sequence (DNA): TGTGCCAGCAGTTTGGCTAGCAGGAATTCACACCTCCACTTT. This translates into CASSLASRNSHLHF.

Ten or more counts support this clonotype. The chain carries TRBV6-1 and TRBJ1-2, with 7 bases fitting TRBD1. This CDR3 has 14 amino acids. CDR1 and CDR2 (germline): MNHNS, SASEGT. V was pared by 5 bases and J by 4 bases, with 7 bases of the junction left unmatched. The CDR3 loop reads CASSLYRDSYGYTF. CDR3 coding DNA: TGTGCCAGCAGTCTCTATAGGGACAGCTATGGCTACACCTTC.

Many counts were recorded for this clonotype. The rearrangement links TRBV20-1 to TRBJ2-7, with 7 bases matching TRBD1. CDR3 length: 14 amino acids. Germline-derived CDR1 and CDR2 are DFQATT and SNEGSKA (reference sequence). Trimming cost V 2 bases and J 7 bases; bases outside gene matches: 11. In DNA form, the CDR3 reads TGCAGTGCTAGACTTACCGGACAGGACTTAGAGCAGTACTTC. This encodes CSARLTGQDLEQYF.

This clonotype was found many times. Here the CDR3 reads CASSYGTSSYEQYF. As DNA, the CDR3 is TGTGCCAGCAGCTACGGGACTAGCTCCTACGAGCAGTACTTC. V is TRBV2 and J is TRBJ2-7; TRBD2 aligns across 8 bases. The V segment lost 6 bases and the J segment 0 bases; nucleotides outside the gene matches: 4. Germline CDR1 SNHLY, CDR2 FYNNEI. The CDR3 sequence is 14 residues long.

This clonotype showed up many times. This rearrangement joins TRBV3-1 to TRBJ2-5; 8 bases line up with TRBD2. The CDR3 consists of 14 residues. Trimming cost V 3 bases and J 3 bases; bases outside gene matches: 3. The germline V gene has CDR1 LGHDT and CDR2 YNNKEL (reference sequence). The CDR3 here is CASSHGLAKETQYF. Here the CDR3 DNA reads TGTGCCAGCAGCCACGGACTAGCAAAAGAGACCCAGTACTTC.

This clonotype was observed at least ten times. The J gene is TRBJ1-5, the V gene TRBV28; D might be TRBD1 (6 bases). Trimming removed 6 bases at V and 6 bases at J, with 15 bases between. The V gene's germline CDR1 is MDHEN and CDR2 SYDVKM. This CDR3 is 14 amino acids long. CDR3 sequence: CASRRAGASQPQHF. DNA of the CDR3: TGTGCCAGCAGGAGAGCAGGGGCCAGTCAGCCCCAGCATTTT.

This rearrangement joins TRBV5-4 to TRBJ2-4, with D possibly matching TRBD2 (6 bases). Trimming took 1 base from V and 8 from J, leaving 16 bases between them. Germline values: CDR1 SGHNT, CDR2 YYREEE (reference sequence). The CDR3 has 15 residues. CDR3 coding DNA: TGTGCCAGCAGCTTGTGGGGGGAAGGGAAGGACATTCAGTACTTC. This encodes CASSLWGEGKDIQYF.

This clonotype was recorded at least ten times. The V and J genes are TRBV12-3 or TRBV12-4 and TRBJ2-7, with TRBD1 identical over 10 bases. The CDR3 extends over 13 amino acids. V was clipped by 8 bases and J by 5 bases; unmatched bases: 6. CDR3 sequence reads: CASGGQGVHEQYF. CDR3 DNA: TGTGCCAGCGGAGGACAGGGGGTTCACGAGCAGTACTTC.

This clonotype was seen ten or more times. J is TRBJ1-1 and V is TRBV4-3; unclear D gene. Germline loops: CDR1 LGHNA, CDR2 YSLEER. The CDR3 consists of 14 residues. With 0 bases removed from V and 6 bases from J, the gap between germline ends came to 11 bases. CDR3 nucleotide sequence: TGCGCCAGCAGCCAAGATCGGGCAGTTCCTGAAGCTTTCTTT. Encoded protein: CASSQDRAVPEAFF.

This clonotype was recorded at least ten times. The chain uses TRBV19 and TRBJ2-5; possibly TRBD1 or TRBD2 for D (6 bases each). Looked up from germline, CDR1 is LNHDA and CDR2 is SQIVND (reference sequence). This CDR3 region has 14 residues. V gave up 5 bases and J gave up 4 bases, with 14 bases separating them. The CDR3 DNA sequence: TGTGCCAGTAGTCATAGCGGAGGGGGAGAGACCCAGTACTTC. It yields the protein CASSHSGGGETQYF.

This clonotype was recorded many times. This chain uses TRBV11-2 with TRBJ2-7; D is possibly TRBD2 (6 bases). V was cut by 5 bases and J by 4 bases, with 12 bases left in between. The CDR3 runs to 13 residues. Germline-derived CDR1 and CDR2 are SGHAT and FQNNGV. The CDR3 loop reads CASSKAGEYEQYF. Here the CDR3 DNA reads TGTGCCAGCAGCAAAGCGGGCGAATACGAGCAGTACTTC.